These T cell receptor beta chains were read from a single sample in a study of T cell repertoires in cytomegalovirus infection. TCRdb independently ran MiXCR on the reads; one entry per CDR3 protein. The sample lists some 700,000 distinct CDR3 sequences; under 40% were seen once. Sequencing was carried out using PBMCs. The receptors derive from a human donor in good health (CMV status not recorded). Some clones in this sample may be carry-over from other donors' samples. CDR3s include the opening cysteine and the closing phenylalanine or tryptophan. The order of the fields is J gene, clone size, V gene, CDR3 length, D gene, CDR3 DNA, CDR3 protein. The D gene is left open where the match is weak. Clone size is stated in some rows and not others, as once, few, many or a class when expanded.

TRBJ2-3 | few | TRBV28 | 17 | TRBD2 | TGTGCCAGCAGTTTAGTTCTAGCGGGCCACCCCACAGATACGCAGTATTTT | CASSLVLAGHPTDTQYF
TRBJ1-5 | NA | TRBV5-1 | 17 | NA | TGCGCCAGCAGAAGGGATCCTGGGCCGTATAGCAATCAGCCCCAGCATTTT | CASRRDPGPYSNQPQHF
TRBJ1-2 | NA | TRBV6-1 | 15 | TRBD1 | TGTGCCAGCAGTGAAAACACAGGGGGCGCCTATGGCTACACCTTC | CASSENTGGAYGYTF
TRBJ2-1 | NA | TRBV28 | 14 | NA | TGTGCCAGCAGTGGCCCGGGGACTCACAATGAGCAGTTCTTC | CASSGPGTHNEQFF
TRBJ2-1 | NA | TRBV11-2 | 19 | TRBD2 | TGTGCCAGCAGCTTGTACCCTCCAAGTAGCGGGAGTACCTACAATGAGCAGTTCTTC | CASSLYPPSSGSTYNEQFF
TRBJ2-7 | few | TRBV19 | 13 | NA | TGTGCCAGTAGTATTAGGGGGGACTACGAGCAGTACTTC | CASSIRGDYEQYF
TRBJ1-3 | few | TRBV6-1 | 13 | NA | TGTGCCAGTTGGGGGGGCTCTGGAAACACCATATATTTT | CASWGGSGNTIYF
TRBJ2-3 | once | TRBV6-8 | 14 | TRBD1 | TGTGCCAGCACAAGGGACAGGGACTCAGATACGCAGTATTTT | CASTRDRDSDTQYF
TRBJ1-2 | NA | TRBV20-1 | 11 | NA | TGCAGTGCCGGGGGCGTCTATGGCTACACCTTC | CSAGGVYGYTF
TRBJ1-3 | NA | TRBV12-3/TRBV12-4 | 15 | NA | TGTGCCAGCAGTTTAAGCAGCTACTCTGGAAACACCATATATTTT | CASSLSSYSGNTIYF
TRBJ2-1 | NA | TRBV7-6 | 15 | NA | TGTGCCAGCAGCTTAGTCCGACATCCTTACAATGAGCAGTTCTTC | CASSLVRHPYNEQFF
TRBJ1-2 | NA | TRBV7-9 | 15 | NA | TGTGCCAGCAGTCAGGATCCACGCCCGGTCTATGGCTACACCTTC | CASSQDPRPVYGYTF
TRBJ2-4 | NA | TRBV2 | 16 | TRBD2 | TGTGCCAGCAGACCCGGGGGGGGCGCGGCCGAAAACATTCAGTACTTC | CASRPGGGAAENIQYF
TRBJ2-3 | NA | TRBV7-3 | 16 | TRBD2 | TGTGCCAGCAGCCACTTGACTAGCGGGGGGGCCGATACGCAGTATTTT | CASSHLTSGGADTQYF
TRBJ2-1 | NA | TRBV24-1 | 15 | NA | TGTGCCACCAGTGATTTGAGCCTGGGATACAATGAGCAGTTCTTC | CATSDLSLGYNEQFF
TRBJ2-3 | few | TRBV25-1 | 12 | NA | TGTGCCAGCAGGGGCCGCACAGATACGCAGTATTTT | CASRGRTDTQYF
TRBJ1-5 | NA | TRBV20-1 | 14 | NA | TGCAGTGCTAGAGGGGGCGGGAAGAATCAGCCCCAGCATTTT | CSARGGGKNQPQHF
TRBJ1-5 | NA | TRBV12-3/TRBV12-4 | 14 | NA | TGTGCCAGCAGACTTGCGGGGGGAGTGGAGCCCCAGCATTTT | CASRLAGGVEPQHF